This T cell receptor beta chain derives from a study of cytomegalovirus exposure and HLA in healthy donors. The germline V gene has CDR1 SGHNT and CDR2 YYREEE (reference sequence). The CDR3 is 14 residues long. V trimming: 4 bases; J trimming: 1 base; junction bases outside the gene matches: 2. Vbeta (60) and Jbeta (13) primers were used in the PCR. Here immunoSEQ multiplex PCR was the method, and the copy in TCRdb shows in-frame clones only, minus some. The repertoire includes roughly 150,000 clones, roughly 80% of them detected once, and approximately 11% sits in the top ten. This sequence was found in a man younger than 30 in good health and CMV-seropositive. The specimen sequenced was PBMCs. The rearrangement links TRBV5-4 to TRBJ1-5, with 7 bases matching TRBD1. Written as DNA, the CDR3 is TGTGCCAGCAGCCGACAGGGAAGCAATCAGCCCCAGCATTTT. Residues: CASSRQGSNQPQHF.